This T cell receptor beta chain was found in a study of cytomegalovirus exposure and HLA in healthy donors. Study overall: A prior study identified just under 120 million unique TCR beta sequences from 180 million or so T cells. Notes on the study in general: Reportedly, cytomegalovirus status was diagnosed with high sensitivity and specificity.

The PCR contained 60 Vbeta and 13 Jbeta primers. Data came from immunoSEQ multiplex PCR; TCRdb stores just in-frame clones and leaves some out. The sample has fewer than 250,000 clones, over 80% seen once. Points on this clone: What it recognizes is unknown.

Germline V gene lookup returns CDR1 WNHNN and CDR2 SYGVQD (reference sequence). There are 15 residues in the CDR3. V was clipped by 10 bases and J by 4 bases, with 21 bases between them. The receptor's source is a woman between 45 and 65 years old in good health and CMV-seropositive. The chain is built from TRBV10-1 and TRBJ2-3, with D perhaps matching TRBD2 (7 bases). Material: PBMCs. The CDR3, as DNA: TGCGCCACGCCCGCCGGAGGGGGGGTTGCAGATACGCAGTATTTT. Protein sequence: CATPAGGGVADTQYF.